This T cell receptor beta chain was captured by sequencing in a study of blood T cell repertoires in COVID-19. At the level of the study: Acute-phase and convalescent COVID-19 samples originated in the United States, Italy and Spain. PBMCs, B-cell-depleted T cells, or T cells were the source of the cDNA or gDNA that made up the material.

Germline V gene lookup returns CDR1 SEHNR and CDR2 FQNEAQ (reference sequence). The J segment lost 7 bases and the V segment lost 1 base, leaving 10 bases of the junction unmatched. This CDR3 has 15 amino acids. In the study's own analysis: Quantification of nucleated cells was approximated via reference gene primer amplification. The method was immunoSEQ multiplex PCR; TCRdb's version includes in-frame clones alone and lacks a portion of them. The V and J calls and clone size are taken from that table; D and trimming were inferred from the DNA. The sample lists about 160,000 clones; about four fifths were seen once. Seattle patients were enrolled during active infection and followed longitudinally.

Sequenced: peripheral blood. The genes are TRBV7-9 and TRBJ2-7, with TRBD2 identical over 7 bases. This receptor was obtained from a woman aged 55-70 years with COVID-19, enrolled during active disease. CDR3 amino acids: CASSLGEGGRLEQYF. The CDR3 nucleotides are TGTGCCAGCAGCTTAGGAGAGGGAGGGAGACTAGAGCAGTACTTC.